A selection of T cell receptor beta chains follows, all from one sample in a study of cytomegalovirus exposure and HLA in healthy donors. Clones were read by immunoSEQ multiplex PCR, and TCRdb kept only the in-frame ones, dropping some. The table lists approximately 130,000 clones, approximately 85% of them singletons. The sequenced sample consisted of PBMCs. These receptors were obtained from a woman in her 30s in good health and CMV-seropositive. Each CDR3 is given with its conserved first and last residue. Each record gives: V gene, J gene, D gene, clone size, CDR3 protein, CDR3 DNA. D genes are given only for firm matches. A clone size is listed for some rows: how often the clone was seen (once, few, many), or a class if it is expanded.

V: TRBV30
J: TRBJ1-1
D: TRBD1
size: .
CDR3: CAWIGTGNTEAFF
DNA: TGTGCCTGGATTGGGACAGGGAACACTGAAGCTTTCTTT

V: TRBV7-9
J: TRBJ2-1
D: .
size: .
CDR3: CASSLGEIGEQFF
DNA: TGTGCCAGCAGCTTAGGAGAGATCGGTGAGCAGTTCTTC

V: TRBV6-1
J: TRBJ1-6
D: .
size: .
CDR3: CASRDNYNSPLHF
DNA: TGTGCCAGCAGGGACAACTATAATTCACCCCTCCACTTT

V: TRBV27
J: TRBJ2-2
D: .
size: .
CDR3: CASSWGAGGTGELFF
DNA: TGTGCCAGCAGTTGGGGGGCAGGGGGCACCGGGGAGCTGTTTTTT

V: TRBV27
J: TRBJ2-1
D: .
size: once
CDR3: CASSFADEQFF
DNA: TGTGCCAGCAGTTTTGCGGATGAGCAGTTCTTC

V: TRBV18
J: TRBJ1-2
D: TRBD1
size: .
CDR3: CASSPQGADYGYTF
DNA: TGTGCCAGCTCACCACAGGGGGCGGACTATGGCTACACCTTC

V: TRBV30
J: TRBJ2-1
D: .
size: .
CDR3: CAWSGDIRSYNEQFF
DNA: TGTGCCTGGTCGGGGGATATCCGCTCCTACAATGAGCAGTTCTTC

V: TRBV11-1
J: TRBJ2-2
D: .
size: .
CDR3: CASSFGAGGPDTGELFF
DNA: TGTGCCAGCAGCTTCGGAGCGGGCGGCCCGGACACCGGGGAGCTGTTTTTT

V: TRBV19
J: TRBJ2-7
D: .
size: .
CDR3: CASTPGRGGEQYF
DNA: TGTGCCAGTACCCCGGGCAGGGGTGGCGAGCAGTACTTC

V: TRBV19
J: TRBJ1-5
D: .
size: .
CDR3: CAPPGQPQHF
DNA: TGTGCCCCCCCCGGTCAGCCCCAGCATTTT

V: TRBV29-1
J: TRBJ2-5
D: .
size: .
CDR3: CSAVRAETQYF
DNA: TGCAGCGCGGTCCGCGCGGAGACCCAGTACTTC

V: TRBV28
J: TRBJ2-7
D: TRBD2
size: .
CDR3: CASSLFGGGAYEQYF
DNA: TGTGCCAGCAGTTTATTTGGCGGGGGGGCGTACGAGCAGTACTTC

V: TRBV9
J: TRBJ2-7
D: .
size: .
CDR3: CASSVSPGQSYEQYF
DNA: TGTGCCAGCAGCGTCAGCCCCGGACAGTCCTACGAGCAGTACTTC

V: TRBV9
J: TRBJ2-1
D: .
size: .
CDR3: CASSPEGDFYNEQFF
DNA: TGTGCCAGCAGCCCCGAGGGAGACTTCTACAATGAGCAGTTCTTC

V: TRBV28
J: TRBJ1-3
D: .
size: few
CDR3: CASSFPNSFSGNTIYF
DNA: TGTGCCAGCAGTTTCCCCAACAGTTTCTCTGGAAACACCATATATTTT

V: TRBV5-8
J: TRBJ1-5
D: TRBD1
size: .
CDR3: CASSLLGTGGDQPQHF
DNA: TGTGCCAGCAGCTTGCTTGGGACAGGGGGCGATCAGCCCCAGCATTTT

V: TRBV2
J: TRBJ2-7
D: TRBD2
size: .
CDR3: CASSDTPGTSGSAF
DNA: TGTGCCAGCAGTGACACCCCCGGGACTAGCGGGAGTGCCTTC

V: TRBV5-1
J: TRBJ2-1
D: .
size: .
CDR3: CASSLGQGSNEQFF
DNA: TGCGCCAGCAGCTTAGGCCAGGGGTCAAATGAGCAGTTCTTC

V: TRBV4-1
J: TRBJ2-3
D: TRBD2
size: .
CDR3: CASSQDQGRLAGADTQYF
DNA: TGCGCCAGCAGCCAAGATCAAGGTCGACTAGCGGGAGCAGATACGCAGTATTTT

V: TRBV2
J: TRBJ2-3
D: .
size: .
CDR3: CASSPQGDTQYF
DNA: TGTGCCAGCAGCCCCCAGGGGGATACGCAGTATTTT

V: TRBV5-1
J: TRBJ2-3
D: .
size: .
CDR3: CASSLGGTDTQYF
DNA: TGCGCCAGCAGCTTGGGAGGGACAGATACGCAGTATTTT

V: TRBV7-3
J: TRBJ2-1
D: TRBD2
size: once
CDR3: CASSSTPGLAGGTYNEQFF
DNA: TGTGCCAGCAGCTCCACGCCGGGACTAGCGGGGGGGACGTACAATGAGCAGTTCTTC

V: TRBV19
J: TRBJ2-1
D: .
size: .
CDR3: CASEAHSYNEQFF
DNA: TGTGCCAGTGAGGCCCACTCCTACAATGAGCAGTTCTTC

V: TRBV5-1
J: TRBJ2-7
D: .
size: .
CDR3: CASSLERQGGAEQYF
DNA: TGCGCCAGCAGCTTGGAAAGGCAGGGGGGCGCCGAGCAGTACTTC

V: TRBV6-6
J: TRBJ1-4
D: .
size: .
CDR3: CASNDLGGGGEKLFF
DNA: TGTGCCAGCAACGACCTGGGGGGAGGAGGTGAAAAACTGTTTTTT

V: TRBV29-1
J: TRBJ2-5
D: TRBD2
size: .
CDR3: CSVGLGAGETQYF
DNA: TGCAGCGTTGGCCTTGGAGCGGGGGAGACCCAGTACTTC

V: TRBV28
J: TRBJ1-2
D: .
size: once
CDR3: CASSLLQGGGYGYTF
DNA: TGTGCCAGCAGTTTATTACAGGGAGGGGGCTATGGCTACACCTTC

V: TRBV5-1
J: TRBJ1-1
D: .
size: once
CDR3: CASSLDRSYTEAFF
DNA: TGCGCCAGCAGCTTGGATAGGAGTTATACTGAAGCTTTCTTT

V: TRBV28
J: TRBJ1-6
D: .
size: .
CDR3: CASSLVESPLHF
DNA: TGTGCCAGCAGTTTGGTTGAGTCACCCCTCCACTTT

V: TRBV30
J: TRBJ1-1
D: TRBD1
size: .
CDR3: CAWCPGMTGVEAEAFF
DNA: TGTGCCTGGTGCCCAGGGATGACAGGGGTTGAGGCTGAAGCTTTCTTT

V: TRBV6-1
J: TRBJ2-5
D: TRBD1
size: .
CDR3: CASRDRGERETQYF
DNA: TGTGCCAGCAGGGACAGGGGAGAACGAGAGACCCAGTACTTC

V: TRBV15
J: TRBJ2-1
D: TRBD1
size: .
CDR3: CATSIQGEQFF
DNA: TGTGCCACCAGCATACAGGGGGAGCAGTTCTTC

V: TRBV6-5
J: TRBJ1-2
D: TRBD1
size: .
CDR3: CASKGQGYTF
DNA: TGTGCCAGCAAAGGACAGGGATACACCTTC

V: TRBV5-1
J: TRBJ2-3
D: TRBD2
size: .
CDR3: CASSYGLAGGSDTQYF
DNA: TGCGCCAGCAGCTACGGACTAGCGGGAGGGAGTGATACGCAGTATTTT

V: TRBV29-1
J: TRBJ1-3
D: .
size: .
CDR3: CSVEDGPGNTIYF
DNA: TGCAGCGTTGAAGATGGGCCGGGAAACACCATATATTTT

V: TRBV30
J: TRBJ2-1
D: .
size: .
CDR3: CAWSVFIGVNEQFF
DNA: TGTGCCTGGAGTGTTTTTATAGGGGTTAATGAGCAGTTCTTC

V: TRBV9
J: TRBJ2-3
D: TRBD2
size: once
CDR3: CASSVGEGLARGTQYF
DNA: TGTGCCAGCAGCGTAGGGGAGGGACTAGCGAGAGGTACGCAGTATTTT

V: TRBV6-5
J: TRBJ2-1
D: TRBD2
size: once
CDR3: CASRPSGSNEQFF
DNA: TGTGCCAGCAGGCCTAGCGGGAGTAATGAGCAGTTCTTC

V: TRBV28
J: TRBJ1-5
D: .
size: .
CDR3: CASRGASWTSNQPQHF
DNA: TGTGCCAGCAGGGGGGCCTCCTGGACGAGCAATCAGCCCCAGCATTTT

V: TRBV6-1
J: TRBJ1-2
D: .
size: few
CDR3: CASSEEAGGYGYTF
DNA: TGTGCCAGCAGTGAAGAAGCCGGAGGCTATGGCTACACCTTC

V: TRBV2
J: TRBJ1-1
D: .
size: .
CDR3: CASSYSGAFF
DNA: TGTGCCAGCAGTTACAGCGGTGCTTTCTTT

V: TRBV6-5
J: TRBJ1-2
D: .
size: .
CDR3: CASIPRQSSNYGYTF
DNA: TGTGCCAGCATTCCCCGACAGTCCTCTAACTATGGCTACACCTTC

V: TRBV6-5
J: TRBJ2-7
D: .
size: .
CDR3: CASLELGVSSYEQYF
DNA: TGTGCCAGCCTGGAACTGGGAGTCAGCTCCTACGAGCAGTACTTC

V: TRBV28
J: TRBJ2-7
D: .
size: .
CDR3: CASSLGRAYEQYF
DNA: TGTGCCAGCAGTTTGGGCCGAGCCTACGAGCAGTACTTC

V: TRBV11-3
J: TRBJ1-1
D: .
size: .
CDR3: CASSRNPDNRAFF
DNA: TGTGCCAGCAGCCGAAACCCGGACAACAGAGCTTTCTTT

V: TRBV5-4
J: TRBJ2-5
D: TRBD2
size: .
CDR3: CASSDRTSGGETQYF
DNA: TGTGCCAGCAGCGACCGGACTAGCGGGGGGGAGACCCAGTACTTC

V: TRBV28
J: TRBJ2-7
D: .
size: .
CDR3: CASSDIQGEQYF
DNA: TGTGCCAGCAGTGATATCCAGGGCGAGCAGTACTTC

V: TRBV19
J: TRBJ1-1
D: .
size: .
CDR3: CASSVLFQGRDTEAFF
DNA: TGTGCCAGTAGTGTCCTATTTCAGGGAAGGGACACTGAAGCTTTCTTT

V: TRBV7-2
J: TRBJ2-7
D: TRBD2
size: .
CDR3: CASSLAPTPSGEQYF
DNA: TGTGCCAGCAGCTTAGCCCCCACTCCTAGCGGCGAGCAGTACTTC

V: TRBV7-2
J: TRBJ1-5
D: TRBD1
size: .
CDR3: CASSPDRGNQPQHF
DNA: TGTGCCAGCAGCCCTGACAGGGGCAATCAGCCCCAGCATTTT

V: TRBV15
J: TRBJ1-2
D: .
size: .
CDR3: CATSRDITGIYGYTF
DNA: TGTGCCACCAGCAGAGATATTACAGGGATCTATGGCTACACCTTC